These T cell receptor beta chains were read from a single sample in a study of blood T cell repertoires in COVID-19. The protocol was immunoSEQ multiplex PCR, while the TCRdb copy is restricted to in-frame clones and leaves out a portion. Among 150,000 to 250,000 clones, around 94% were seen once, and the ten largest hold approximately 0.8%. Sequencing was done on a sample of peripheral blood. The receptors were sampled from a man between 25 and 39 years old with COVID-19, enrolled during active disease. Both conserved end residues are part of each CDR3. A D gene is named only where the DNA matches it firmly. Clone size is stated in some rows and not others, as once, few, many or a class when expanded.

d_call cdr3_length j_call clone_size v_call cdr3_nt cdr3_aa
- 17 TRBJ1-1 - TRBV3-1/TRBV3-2 TGTGCCAGCAGCCCTCCTCGGCGGTCGGGGTTCGGCACTGAAGCTTTCTTT CASSPPRRSGFGTEAFF
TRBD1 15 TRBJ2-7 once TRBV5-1 TGCGCCAGCAGTTTGACAGGGGGAAAATCCTACGAGCAGTACTTC CASSLTGGKSYEQYF
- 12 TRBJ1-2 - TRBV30 TGTGCCTGGAGTGTAGGAGTCTATGGCTACACCTTC CAWSVGVYGYTF
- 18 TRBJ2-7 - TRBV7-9 TGTGCCAGCAGTACTTTGGGTGGACTGGATATCATCGGAGACGAGCAGTACTTC CASSTLGGLDIIGDEQYF
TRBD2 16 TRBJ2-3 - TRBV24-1 TGTGCCACCAGTGACCCTGGACTAGCGGGGTTAGATACGCAGTATTTT CATSDPGLAGLDTQYF
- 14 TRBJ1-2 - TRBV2 TGTGCCAGCAGGGCAACAGGGTCCAGCTATGGCTACACCTTC CASRATGSSYGYTF
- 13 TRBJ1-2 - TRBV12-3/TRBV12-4 TGTGCCAGCAGTTTATTGAGGGGAGGCGGCTACACCTTC CASSLLRGGGYTF
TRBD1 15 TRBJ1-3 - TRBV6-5 TGTGCCAGCAACCTAGACAGGGTTCGGAGAAACACCATATATTTT CASNLDRVRRNTIYF
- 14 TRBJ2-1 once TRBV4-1 TGCGCCAGCAGCCAAACCTCCAGTTACAATGAGCAGTTCTTC CASSQTSSYNEQFF
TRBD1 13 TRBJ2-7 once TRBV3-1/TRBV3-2 TGTGCCAGCAGCCAGACAGGGGCGGGTGAGCAGTACTTC CASSQTGAGEQYF
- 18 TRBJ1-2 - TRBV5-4 TGTGCCAGCAGCTCTGAAAGCCCCCGGCAGGGGTTGGGGTATGGCTACACCTTC CASSSESPRQGLGYGYTF
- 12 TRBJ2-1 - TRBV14 TGTGCCAGCAGCCAAGGCCCAGGGGAGCAGTTCTTC CASSQGPGEQFF
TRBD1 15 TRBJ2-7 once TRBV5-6 TGTGCCAGCAGCGGACGGGACAGGGCCTCCTACGAGCAGTACTTC CASSGRDRASYEQYF
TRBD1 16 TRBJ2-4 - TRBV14 TGTGCCAGCAGCCGCAGCGGACAGGTAGCCAAAAACATTCAGTACTTC CASSRSGQVAKNIQYF
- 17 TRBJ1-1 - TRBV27 TGTGCCAGCAGTTTCCAGTCCCCCCTAAGACAGGCAGGTGAAGCTTTCTTT CASSFQSPLRQAGEAFF
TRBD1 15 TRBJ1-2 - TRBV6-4 TGTGCCAGCACCAGACAGGGACCACGCCGATATGGCTACACCTTC CASTRQGPRRYGYTF
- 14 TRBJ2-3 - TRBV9 TGTGCCAGCAGCGTAGCCCAGGGTACAGATACGCAGTATTTT CASSVAQGTDTQYF
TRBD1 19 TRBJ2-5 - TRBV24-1 TGTGCCACCAGTGATGAGACAGGGTCATGTTATCCTCTAAGAGAGACCCAGTACTTC CATSDETGSCYPLRETQYF
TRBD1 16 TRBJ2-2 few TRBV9 TGTGCCAGCAGCAAAAGGGACAGTGTAAACACCGGGGAGCTGTTTTTT CASSKRDSVNTGELFF
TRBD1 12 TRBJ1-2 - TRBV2 TGTGCCGGACAGGGCCCGGACTATGGCTACACCTTC CAGQGPDYGYTF
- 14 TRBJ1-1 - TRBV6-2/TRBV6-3 TGTGCCAGCAGTTTTCGGGGGGGGAACACTGAAGCTTTCTTT CASSFRGGNTEAFF
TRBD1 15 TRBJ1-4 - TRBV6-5 TGTGCCAGCAGTTACGAAGAGGGGGCGAGCGAAAAACTGTTTTTT CASSYEEGASEKLFF
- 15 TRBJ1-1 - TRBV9 TGTGCCAGCAGCGCCGCGGAGGCTCTGAACACTGAAGCTTTCTTT CASSAAEALNTEAFF
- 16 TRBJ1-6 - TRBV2 TGTGCCAGCAGGCAGGGGAACGGGACCTATAATTCACCCCTCCACTTT CASRQGNGTYNSPLHF
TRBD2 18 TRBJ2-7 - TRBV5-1 TGCGCCAGCAGCTTGGCCCTGGGCCTAGCGGGGATCAGTGACGAGCAGTACTTC CASSLALGLAGISDEQYF
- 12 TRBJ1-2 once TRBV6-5 TGTGCCACACTACAGGGTACGGATGGCTACACCTTC CATLQGTDGYTF
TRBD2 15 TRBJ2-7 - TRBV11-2 TGTGCCAGCAGCTTAGAAGGGACTAGCGGATACGAGCAGTACTTC CASSLEGTSGYEQYF
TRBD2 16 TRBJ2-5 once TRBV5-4 TGTGCCAGCAGCTCGACTAGCGGGGGGGCTTTAGAGACCCAGTACTTC CASSSTSGGALETQYF
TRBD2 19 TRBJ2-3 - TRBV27 TGTGCCAGCACCTCGGGGGGGTGGGCTAGCGGGGGGGCCCCGCATACGCAGTATTTT CASTSGGWASGGAPHTQYF
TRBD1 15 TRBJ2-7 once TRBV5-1 TGCGCCAGCAGCCCAGGGGACAGGGCGGTTTACGAGCAGTACTTC CASSPGDRAVYEQYF
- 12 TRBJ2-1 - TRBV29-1 TGCAGCGTTTCGGTGACCTACAATGAGCAGTTCTTC CSVSVTYNEQFF
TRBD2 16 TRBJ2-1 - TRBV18 TGTGCCAGCTCACTTTCCCGGACTAGCGGAACCAATGAGCAGTTCTTC CASSLSRTSGTNEQFF
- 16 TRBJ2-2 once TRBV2 TGTGCCAGCAGTGAATGGGGCCTGACGAACACCGGGGAGCTGTTTTTT CASSEWGLTNTGELFF
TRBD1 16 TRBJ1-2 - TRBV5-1 TGCGCCAGCAGCTTGGCCCCGCCGGGACAGGGGACGGGCTACACCTTC CASSLAPPGQGTGYTF
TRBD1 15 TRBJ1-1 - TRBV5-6 TGTGCCAGCAGTTCCTGGACAGGGAGGTGGACTGAAGCTTTCTTT CASSSWTGRWTEAFF
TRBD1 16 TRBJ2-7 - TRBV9 TGTGCCAGCAGCGCCCTGGGACAGGGAGAGCGGAGCGAGCAGTACTTC CASSALGQGERSEQYF
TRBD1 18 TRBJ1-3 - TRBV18 TGTGCCAGCTCCGTCCTGGCTACCCTCGACAGGGTTGGAGACACCATATATTTT CASSVLATLDRVGDTIYF
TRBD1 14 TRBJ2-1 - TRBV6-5 TGTGCCAGCGCGGGACAGGGGGTCTACAATGAGCAGTTCTTC CASAGQGVYNEQFF
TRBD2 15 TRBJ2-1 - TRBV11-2 TGTGCCAGCAGCTTAACCAGCGGGGGGGCCGGGGAGCAGTTCTTC CASSLTSGGAGEQFF
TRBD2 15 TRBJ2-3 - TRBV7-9 TGTGCCGGGGTTCGACTAGCGGGGAGGGGAGATACGCAGTATTTT CAGVRLAGRGDTQYF
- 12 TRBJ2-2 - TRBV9 TGTGCCAGCAGCCCCTCCTCCGGGGAGCTGTTTTTT CASSPSSGELFF
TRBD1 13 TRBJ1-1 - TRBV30 TGTGCCTGCGGAAGGGACAGCAATTATGAAGCTTTCTTT CACGRDSNYEAFF
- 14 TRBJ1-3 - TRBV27 TGTGCCAGCAGTTCCGCTACCTCTGGAAACACCATATATTTT CASSSATSGNTIYF
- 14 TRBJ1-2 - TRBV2 TGTGCCAGCAGTGAAGCTCGGACAGCTTATGGCTACACCTTC CASSEARTAYGYTF
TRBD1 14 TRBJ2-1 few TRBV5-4 TGTGCCAGCAGCCGGGACAGGGCTCGGAATGAGCAGTTCTTC CASSRDRARNEQFF
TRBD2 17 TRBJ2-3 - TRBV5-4 TGTGCCAGCAGCTTGTCGGGCCTAGCGGGACGCACAGATACGCAGTATTTT CASSLSGLAGRTDTQYF